This entry describes one T cell receptor (beta chain). The germline CDR1 and CDR2 sequences are LNHDA and SQIVND (reference sequence). This CDR3 is 17 amino acids long. Trimming removed 4 bases from V and 6 bases from J, with 22 bases in between. Method: immunoSEQ multiplex PCR; TCRdb's copy keeps in-frame clones and lacks some. The data hold more than 15,000 clones, with roughly 82% observed a single time. This entry comes from a study of blood T cell repertoires in COVID-19. Looking at the study overall: Researchers got acute and convalescent COVID-19 samples from the United States, Italy and Spain.

Specimen: peripheral blood. J is TRBJ2-1 and V is TRBV19; TRBD2 is a possible D gene (6 bases). The receptor was isolated from a man older than 75 with active COVID-19. CDR3 bases: TGTGCCAGTAGTAGGGCAGGGTCAGGAGGGCCTGGCAATGAGCAGTTCTTC. It codes for CASSRAGSGGPGNEQFF.